This is a list of T cell receptor beta chains from one sample in a study of neurological immune-mediated disorders. TCRdb processed the 5' RACE reads anew with MiXCR; each CDR3 protein has one entry. The sample has fewer than 50,000 distinct CDR3 sequences; approximately 13% are singletons. Sequences were obtained from PBMCs. The receptors come from a young man in good health. CDR3s include the opening cysteine and the closing phenylalanine or tryptophan. The D gene is left open where the match is weak. Only part of the rows carry a size: once, few, many, or a class if the clone is expanded.

v_gene,j_gene,d_gene,abundance,CDR3nt,CDR3aa
TRBV3-1,TRBJ2-7,TRBD2,many,TGTGCCAGCAGCCCCACCCGGACTAGCACCTACGAGCAGTACTTC,CASSPTRTSTYEQYF
TRBV4-2,TRBJ2-1,-,many,TGTGCCAGCAGCCAAGATCCCAGCGGTGAGCAGTTCTTC,CASSQDPSGEQFF
TRBV20-1,TRBJ1-4,-,many,TGCAGTGCCCGCCCCGAGGAGGCGGTCGGGAAACTGTTTTTT,CSARPEEAVGKLFF
TRBV5-1,TRBJ2-3,-,-,TGCGCCAGCAGCGAGGGGTTTACAGATACGCAGTATTTT,CASSEGFTDTQYF
TRBV3-1,TRBJ2-7,-,many,TGTGCCAGCTCTGATGGACAGCATACCTACGAGCAGTACTTC,CASSDGQHTYEQYF
TRBV6-4,TRBJ2-2,TRBD2,many,TGTGCCAGCAGTGCCAGCGGGGGGAACACCGGGGAGCTGTTTTTT,CASSASGGNTGELFF
TRBV12-3/TRBV12-4,TRBJ2-7,TRBD1,many,TGTGCCAGCAGCTTCGACAGGGGGCGTGAGCAGTACTTC,CASSFDRGREQYF
TRBV20-1,TRBJ1-5,TRBD1,-,TGCAGTGCTAGAGGGGACAGGGAAAATCAGCCCCAGCATTTT,CSARGDRENQPQHF
TRBV29-1,TRBJ2-2,TRBD2,-,TGCAGCGTTGCGCTAGCGGGTGCCAACACCAGGGAGCTGTTTTTT,CSVALAGANTRELFF
TRBV6-5,TRBJ2-7,-,many,TGTGCCAGTCGGGACGCCAACGAGCAGTACTTC,CASRDANEQYF
TRBV28,TRBJ1-5,-,many,TGTGCCAGCAGTCCCCCCCAGCATTTT,CASSPPQHF
TRBV28,TRBJ1-4,-,many,TGTGCCAGCAGTTTCTCCCGGGGGACTAATGAAAAACTGTTTTTT,CASSFSRGTNEKLFF
TRBV2,TRBJ2-7,-,many,TGTGCCAGCAATGCCAACTCCTACGAGCAGTACTTC,CASNANSYEQYF
TRBV6-2/TRBV6-3,TRBJ2-7,-,many,TGTGCCAGCAGTCCCCTCCCCTTCGAGCAGTACTTC,CASSPLPFEQYF
TRBV5-1,TRBJ2-1,TRBD2,many,TGCGCCAGCAGCCGGACCGGGACTAGCGGAAATAGGGAGCAGTTCTTC,CASSRTGTSGNREQFF
TRBV18,TRBJ2-3,-,many,TGTGCCAGCATTCCGGACAGCAACACAGATACGCAGTATTTT,CASIPDSNTDTQYF
TRBV10-3,TRBJ1-2,-,many,TGTGCCATCAGTGAGTCGGAGAGGATTGGCTACACCTTC,CAISESERIGYTF
TRBV10-3,TRBJ2-4,-,many,TGTGCCATCAGTGAGTCGACGGGGACCCCCAAAAACATTCAGTACTTC,CAISESTGTPKNIQYF
TRBV7-2,TRBJ2-5,-,many,TGTGCCAGCAGCTTGGTGCTTGAGACCCAGTACTTC,CASSLVLETQYF
TRBV12-3/TRBV12-4,TRBJ2-2,-,many,TGTGCCAGCAGTTTTGGTGGCGTCACCGGGGAGCTGTTTTTT,CASSFGGVTGELFF
TRBV20-1,TRBJ2-7,-,-,TGCAGTGCCGAGACTGGACGGATCTACGAGCAGTACTTC,CSAETGRIYEQYF
TRBV5-1,TRBJ2-2,-,many,TGCGCCAGCAGCTTATGGGCGGCTACCGGGGAGCTGTTTTTT,CASSLWAATGELFF
TRBV5-1,TRBJ2-7,-,many,TGCGCCAGCAGCTTGGCCCCGGCCTACGAGCAGTACTTC,CASSLAPAYEQYF
TRBV27,TRBJ1-5,-,many,TGTGCCAGCAGTTTACAGGATAGCAATCAGCCCCAGCATTTT,CASSLQDSNQPQHF
TRBV24-1,TRBJ2-1,-,many,TGTGCCACCCAAAGGATTGGTCGTAATGAGCAGTTCTTC,CATQRIGRNEQFF
TRBV7-3,TRBJ2-7,-,many,TGTGCCAGCAGCTCGCACCCGAAGGAGGAGCAGTACTTC,CASSSHPKEEQYF
TRBV5-5,TRBJ1-2,TRBD1,many,TGTGCCAGCAGTACAGCAGGGGGCGACTATGGCTACACCTTC,CASSTAGGDYGYTF
TRBV20-1,TRBJ1-1,-,many,TGCAGTGCGGTTATCACTGAAGCTTTCTTT,CSAVITEAFF
TRBV15,TRBJ2-7,-,many,TGTGCCACCAGCGCCGGGCGCCTCGGGTACGAGCAGTACTTC,CATSAGRLGYEQYF
TRBV15,TRBJ2-5,-,many,TGTGCCACCAGCAGAACCGGAGTCGGGGATTTTCAAGAGACCCAGTACTTC,CATSRTGVGDFQETQYF
TRBV6-1,TRBJ1-1,-,many,TGTGCCAGCAGTGAATGGGGGAACACTGAAGCTTTCTTT,CASSEWGNTEAFF
TRBV7-2,TRBJ2-2,TRBD2,many,TGTGCCAGCAGCGATGATCCGGGACTAGCCCTAGTCCGGGAGCTGTTTTTT,CASSDDPGLALVRELFF
TRBV27,TRBJ1-1,-,many,TGTGCCAGCAGTTACCCCAACAGGCCCAACACTGAAGCTTTCTTT,CASSYPNRPNTEAFF
TRBV4-2,TRBJ1-1,-,many,TGTGCCAGCAGCCAGAAAGAGGGGGGGACTGAAGCTTTCTTT,CASSQKEGGTEAFF
TRBV3-1,TRBJ2-1,-,many,TGTGCCAGCAGCCTAGTTTACAATGAGCAGTTCTTC,CASSLVYNEQFF
TRBV12-3/TRBV12-4,TRBJ1-1,TRBD1,many,TGTGCCAGCAGTTTAAGTTATTGGGACAGGGAGAACACTGAAGCTTTCTTT,CASSLSYWDRENTEAFF
TRBV12-3/TRBV12-4,TRBJ1-1,-,-,TGTGCCAGCAGCCTAAACCCTTGCGTCACTGAAGCTTTCTTT,CASSLNPCVTEAFF
TRBV5-5,TRBJ2-3,TRBD1,-,TGTGCCAGCAGCTCAAAGACAGGGGGAGAGGGTACGCAGTATTTT,CASSSKTGGEGTQYF
TRBV11-2,TRBJ2-7,TRBD2,-,TGTTACAGCAGCGGGGGGCGAAGTTCTTACGAGCAGTACTTC,CYSSGGRSSYEQYF